These T cell receptor beta chains were read from a single sample in a study of T cells in Graves' hyperthyroidism and ophthalmopathy. MiXCR, applied by TCRdb to the multiplex PCR reads, yields one record per CDR3 protein. Altogether a few hundred thousand distinct CDR3 sequences are present, more than 15% being singletons, with the ten largest covering 13% to 15%. The sample was blood. All receptors come from a woman younger than 35 with Graves' hyperthyroidism. Both conserved end residues are part of each CDR3. A D gene is named only where the DNA matches it firmly. The size field is filled for only some rows; it gives once, few, many or a size class.

j_call d_call v_call clone_size cdr3_aa cdr3_nt
TRBJ1-5 - TRBV27 many CASSLNTGQPQHF TGTGCCAGCAGTTTAAATACAGGTCAGCCCCAGCATTTT
TRBJ2-7 - TRBV7-9 many CASSVPGNEQYF TGTGCCAGCAGTGTTCCCGGGAACGAGCAGTACTTC
TRBJ2-1 - TRBV24-1 - CATSEGQVRSEQFF TGTGCCACCAGTGAGGGCCAGGTGAGGAGTGAGCAGTTCTTC
TRBJ1-1 - TRBV5-5 many CASSTARTAPGTEAFF TGTGCCAGCAGCACGGCACGGACAGCCCCTGGTACTGAAGCTTTCTTT
TRBJ1-5 TRBD1 TRBV2 many CASSGDSLNQPQHF TGTGCCAGCAGTGGGGACAGTTTGAATCAGCCCCAGCATTTT
TRBJ1-1 - TRBV2 many CASSGPSPQGWNTEAFF TGTGCCAGCAGTGGACCCTCCCCCCAGGGTTGGAACACTGAAGCTTTCTTT
TRBJ1-5 TRBD1 TRBV6-2/TRBV6-3 few CASSYGGGRQPQHF TGTGCCAGCAGTTACGGAGGGGGCCGGCAGCCCCAGCATTTT
TRBJ1-2 - TRBV11-2 - CASSLDGWDKTGSDYGYTF TGTGCCAGCAGCTTAGATGGTTGGGACAAAACTGGTAGTGACTATGGCTACACCTTC
TRBJ1-2 - TRBV7-9 - CASSLGEGLDGYTF TGTGCCAGCAGCTTAGGAGAGGGGTTAGATGGCTACACCTTC
TRBJ2-5 TRBD2 TRBV20-1 - CSAFFLSSGVQETQYF TGCAGTGCTTTTTTCCTTTCTAGCGGAGTACAAGAGACCCAGTACTTC
TRBJ1-5 TRBD1 TRBV6-1 - CASSDLRDRVDQPQHF TGTGCCAGCAGTGATCTTCGGGACAGGGTTGATCAGCCCCAGCATTTT
TRBJ2-5 - TRBV3-2 - CASSPPGTKETQYF TGTGCCAGCAGCCCCCCGGGGACTAAAGAGACCCAGTACTTC
TRBJ2-1 - TRBV12-3/TRBV12-4 - CASRPGPNSYNEQFF TGTGCCAGCAGGCCCGGGCCTAACTCCTACAATGAGCAGTTCTTC
TRBJ1-1 - TRBV28 few CASSWGDTEAFF TGTGCCAGCAGTTGGGGGGACACTGAAGCTTTCTTT
TRBJ2-1 - TRBV5-4 - CASSLSVTLGYNEQFF TGTGCCAGCAGCTTGTCGGTCACTTTGGGGTACAATGAGCAGTTCTTC
TRBJ2-5 - TRBV12-3/TRBV12-4 many CASSLARGAETQYF TGTGCCAGCAGTTTAGCGCGCGGTGCGGAGACCCAGTACTTC
TRBJ1-2 TRBD1 TRBV28 - CASSLSPGGTSGYTF TGTGCCAGCAGTTTATCGCCAGGGGGGACCTCTGGCTACACCTTC
TRBJ2-7 TRBD2 TRBV6-2/TRBV6-3 many CASSYGLAGIYEQYF TGTGCCAGCAGTTACGGATTAGCGGGGATCTACGAGCAGTACTTC
TRBJ2-5 TRBD2 TRBV5-5 - CASSLTSDGEKYF TGTGCCAGCAGCTTGACTAGCGACGGGGAAAAATACTTC
TRBJ2-3 - TRBV24-1 - CATSPPREDTQYF TGTGCCACCAGTCCTCCGCGGGAAGATACGCAGTATTTT
TRBJ2-2 TRBD2 TRBV2 many CASIRSGLATGELFF TGTGCCAGCATTCGCTCGGGACTAGCAACCGGGGAGCTGTTTTTT
TRBJ2-1 TRBD2 TRBV19 many CASSSTSGRSSYNEQFF TGTGCCAGTAGTAGCACTAGCGGGAGGAGCTCCTACAATGAGCAGTTCTTC
TRBJ2-5 - TRBV24-1 few CATSEGWETQYF TGTGCCACCAGTGAGGGATGGGAGACCCAGTACTTC
TRBJ2-3 TRBD2 TRBV7-2 many CASSLVLGGSGPDTQYF TGTGCCAGCAGCTTAGTACTAGGCGGGAGTGGTCCAGATACGCAGTATTTT
TRBJ1-3 - TRBV18 few CASSRRQSNSGNTIYF TGTGCCAGCTCACGAAGACAAAGTAACTCTGGAAACACCATATATTTT
TRBJ1-1 - TRBV28 many CASRGGGSNTEAFF TGTGCCAGCCGGGGAGGAGGATCGAACACTGAAGCTTTCTTT
TRBJ2-3 - TRBV7-8 - CASSLEYAGTDTQYF TGTGCCAGCAGCTTAGAGTATGCAGGGACAGATACGCAGTATTTT
TRBJ2-7 - TRBV7-9 few CASSRVSNPSSYEQYF TGTGCCAGCAGCCGGGTCTCCAACCCGAGCTCCTACGAGCAGTACTTC
TRBJ2-3 TRBD2 TRBV10-3 many CAISVRGGGGGNTDTQYF TGTGCCATCAGTGTTCGAGGAGGCGGGGGGGGCAATACAGATACGCAGTATTTT
TRBJ2-3 TRBD2 TRBV20-1 - CSARILAGGADTQYF TGCAGTGCTAGGATACTAGCGGGGGGCGCAGATACGCAGTATTTT
TRBJ1-5 - TRBV20-1 many CSARAYNQPQHF TGCAGTGCTAGAGCCTACAATCAGCCCCAGCATTTT
TRBJ1-2 - TRBV6-2/TRBV6-3 many CASRQGVGGYTF TGTGCCAGCAGGCAGGGAGTCGGCGGCTACACCTTC